What follows are 20 T cell receptor beta chains derived from one specimen sequenced in a study of brain metastases from non-small cell lung cancer. Sequencing was performed with immunoSEQ multiplex PCR; in TCRdb, only in-frame clones are kept and a portion is missing. The sample has 1,500 to 2,000 clones; around 84% are singletons. Sequencing was performed on tumor-adjacent normal tissue. These receptors came from a donor over 35 with non-small cell lung cancer.

This rearrangement joins TRBV7-2 to TRBJ2-5; D could derive from TRBD1 or TRBD2 (6 bases each). Germline CDR1 and CDR2: SGHTA and FQGNSA. V lost 0 bases, J lost 5 bases, and 16 bases lay in between. This CDR3 comprises 16 residues. Written as DNA, the CDR3 is TGTGCCAGCAGCTTAGCGGTGGGGGGCGCGAGGGAGACCCAGTACTTC. It yields the protein CASSLAVGGARETQYF.

The table lists this clone with a few counts. The rearrangement links TRBV19 to TRBJ1-2, with 10 bases lining up with TRBD1. Unmatched junction bases numbered 5, after V lost 6 bases and J lost 4 bases. The CDR3 has 14 residues. From germline, CDR1 is LNHDA and CDR2 SQIVND (reference sequence). The CDR3 DNA sequence: TGTGCCAGTAGCCCGGGACAGGGGATCTATGGCTACACCTTC. It is translated as CASSPGQGIYGYTF.

The rearrangement uses TRBV29-1 and TRBJ2-1, with 12 bases lining up with TRBD2. With 2 bases clipped from V and 8 bases from J, the junction kept 7 bases outside the gene matches. Germline-derived CDR1 and CDR2 are SQVTM and ANQGSEA. CDR3 length equals 15 residues. CDR3 residues: CSVERLAGANDEQFF. CDR3 in DNA: TGCAGCGTTGAAAGACTAGCGGGAGCTAACGATGAGCAGTTCTTC.

The chain joins TRBV28 to TRBJ2-1; TRBD1 aligns across 9 bases. There are 14 residues in the CDR3. V lost 8 bases to trimming and J lost 2 bases; unmatched junction nucleotides: 4. Germline V gene sequence: CDR1 MDHEN, CDR2 SYDVKM. The CDR3 DNA reads as TGTGCCAGCCACGACAGGGGGACCTACAATGAGCAGTTCTTC. This gives the protein CASHDRGTYNEQFF.

Turning to this clone: The junction differs from germline at one of its ends, possibly a read error. The CDR3 DNA reads TGCAGCGTTGGGGGACTAGCGGGAGTAATCAATGAGCAATTCTTC. Protein: CSVGGLAGVINEQFF. The J gene is TRBJ2-1, the V gene TRBV29-1; 14 bases match TRBD2. The CDR3 is made up of 15 amino acids. Germline V gene data show CDR1 as SQVTM and CDR2 as ANQGSEA.

The chain recombines TRBV7-9 with TRBJ2-5, with 11 bases fitting TRBD2. Looked up from germline, CDR1 is SEHNR and CDR2 is FQNEAQ (reference sequence). J gave up 3 bases and V 6 bases, and 6 bases lay outside the gene matches. This CDR3 is built from 15 residues. The CDR3 sequence is CASRSLAGAEETQYF. The CDR3 nucleotides read TGTGCCAGCAGATCACTAGCGGGAGCAGAAGAGACCCAGTACTTC. Using reference TRBV7-9 and TRBJ2-5 for the parts outside the CDR3, the full variable domain is DTGVSQNPRHKITKRGQNVTFRCDPISEHNRLYWYRQTLGQGPEFLTYFQNEAQLEKSRLLSDRFSAERPKGSFSTLEIQRTEQGDSAMYLCASRSLAGAEETQYFGPGTRLLVL.

The chain joins TRBV9 to TRBJ1-5, with D hard to call. Germline CDR1 and CDR2: SGDLS and YYNGEE. The CDR3 loop spans 13 amino acids. Trimming cost V 1 base and J 12 bases, with 14 bases left between them. CDR3 protein: CASSVSVGSDQHF. The DNA for the CDR3 is TGTGCCAGCAGCGTAAGTGTGGGCTCGGACCAGCATTTT.

Turning to this clone: A junction boundary mismatches the germline segment, possibly from a read error. The gene calls are TRBV7-2 and TRBJ2-5; tentative D call: TRBD1 (6 bases). This CDR3 spans 14 amino acids. CDR1 and CDR2 (germline): SGHTA, FQGNSA. CDR3 loop: CASTLGTQIETQYF. CDR3 coding DNA: TGTGCCAGCACCTTAGGGACACAGATAGAGACCCAGTACTTC.

The rearrangement joins TRBV30 to TRBJ2-2, with a weak D call TRBD2 (6 bases). Germline V lookup: CDR1 GTSNPN, CDR2 SVGIG (reference sequence). This CDR3 is 16 amino acids long. The V end was cut by 4 bases, the J end by 0 bases, with 15 bases between. The DNA of the CDR3 is TGTGCCTGGACCTCTGGCCGGGAGCCGAACACCGGGGAGCTGTTTTTT. Translating it yields CAWTSGREPNTGELFF.

The CDR3 sequence: CASSSPYNEQFF. CDR3 coding DNA: TGTGCCAGCAGCTCCCCCTACAATGAGCAGTTCTTC. This chain connects TRBV5-4 to TRBJ2-1; D gene uncertain. The germline V gene has CDR1 SGHNT and CDR2 YYREEE (reference sequence). The CDR3 loop spans 12 amino acids. With 3 bases removed from V and 2 bases from J, the gap between germline ends came to 3 bases.

This rearrangement joins TRBV28 to TRBJ1-2; maybe TRBD1 (6 bases). Trimming took off 6 bases at V and 0 bases at J, with 17 bases between the two ends. Germline CDR1 reads MDHEN; CDR2 reads SYDVKM. The CDR3 is 16 residues long. CDR3 DNA sequence: TGTGCCAGCAGCCCGGACAGCCCACTAGCTAACTATGGCTACACCTTC. This translates into CASSPDSPLANYGYTF.

A note on this clone: A much larger clone differs from this one at a single base, so this may be a read error. The chain recombines TRBV4-3 with TRBJ1-4, with 7 nucleotides matching TRBD1. The CDR3 runs 19 residues. Trimming took 6 bases from V and 4 from J; bases not matched to a gene: 20. From germline, CDR1 is LGHNA and CDR2 YSLEER. DNA for the CDR3: TGCGCCAGCAGTAGGGGCCGGGACAGCCAAAATCCAAATAATGAAAAACTGTTTTTT. Its protein product is CASSRGRDSQNPNNEKLFF.

This rearrangement joins TRBV28 to TRBJ1-2; D not certain. Germline-derived CDR1 and CDR2 are MDHEN and SYDVKM. The CDR3 extends over 11 amino acids. V dropped 4 bases and J dropped 4 bases, with 4 bases sitting between them. The CDR3 coding sequence is TGTGCCAGCAGTTACGTCTATGGCTACACCTTC. This sequence encodes CASSYVYGYTF.

The chain couples TRBV28 to TRBJ2-7; 7 bases are a match to TRBD2. Germline-derived CDR1 and CDR2 are MDHEN and SYDVKM. The CDR3 has 15 amino acids. J was trimmed by 5 bases and V by 2 bases; bases with no gene match: 9. The CDR3 DNA is TGTGCCAGCAGTTTAGTTTTGGGGGAGGGGCACGAGCAGTACTTC. This gives the protein CASSLVLGEGHEQYF. The whole variable domain, remainder taken from reference TRBV28 and TRBJ2-7, is DVKVTQSSRYLVKRTGEKVFLECVQDMDHENMFWYRQDPGLGLRLIYFSYDVKMKEKGDIPEGYSVSREKKERFSLILESASTNQTSMYLCASSLVLGEGHEQYFGPGTRLTVT.

This clone appeared once. CDR3 bases: TGTGCCAGCAGAAGTAGTACAGATACGCAGTATTTT. Its translation: CASRSSTDTQYF. The gene calls are TRBV27 and TRBJ2-3; D unresolved. This CDR3 has 12 residues. V was trimmed by 6 bases and J by 3 bases, leaving 7 bases between them. From germline, CDR1 is MNHEY and CDR2 SMNVEV (reference sequence).

This sequence joins TRBV11-1 and TRBJ2-2, with 9 positions matching TRBD1. The CDR3 runs to 15 residues. V was clipped by 6 bases and J by 5 bases; unmatched bases: 7. Germline V gene data show CDR1 as SGHAT and CDR2 as FQDESV (reference sequence). CDR3 bases: TGTGCCAGCAGTAGGGGACAGGGAAGAACCGGGGAGCTGTTTTTT. Protein sequence: CASSRGQGRTGELFF.

The rearrangement uses TRBV4-1 and TRBJ2-3; 7 bases map to TRBD2. Germline V gene data show CDR1 as MGHRA and CDR2 as YSYEKL. The CDR3 consists of 16 residues. V lost 3 bases and J lost 2; bases outside the gene matches: 8. CDR3 nucleotide sequence: TGCGCCAGCAGCCAGCGGGCAGCGGGACCCACAGATACGCAGTATTTT. Its translation is CASSQRAAGPTDTQYF.

Worth noting for this clone: One end of the junction is discordant with germline, which a read error may explain. This chain joins TRBV7-2 and TRBJ2-6; TRBD2 matches at 7 bases. Germline CDR1 and CDR2: SGHTA and FQGNSA. This CDR3 region has 15 residues. The CDR3 DNA follows: TGTGCCAGCAGCCCTAGCGGCTCTGCGGCCAACGTCCTGACTTTC. Residues: CASSPSGSAANVLTF.

This clone showed up just once. The chain couples TRBV7-9 to TRBJ1-1; D possibly corresponds to TRBD1 (6 bases). V was clipped by 3 bases and J by 8 bases, with 10 bases between them. This CDR3 comprises 12 residues. The germline CDR1 and CDR2 sequences are SEHNR and FQNEAQ (reference sequence). The CDR3 DNA sequence: TGTGCCAGCAGCTTTGGGGGGGCAGAAGCTTTCTTT. Translation: CASSFGGAEAFF. Full variable domain (remainder filled in from reference TRBV7-9 and TRBJ1-1): DTGVSQNPRHKITKRGQNVTFRCDPISEHNRLYWYRQTLGQGPEFLTYFQNEAQLEKSRLLSDRFSAERPKGSFSTLEIQRTEQGDSAMYLCASSFGGAEAFFGQGTRLTVV.

This clone was found once. The genes are TRBV3-1 (or the pseudogene TRBV3-2) and TRBJ2-5; D unclear. V lost 6 bases and J lost 0, with 8 bases in between. Germline loops: CDR1 LGHDT, CDR2 YNNKEL (reference sequence). The CDR3 loop spans 13 amino acids. For the CDR3, the DNA is TGTGCCAGCAGATTTTCGTACCAAGAGACCCAGTACTTC. Its translation is CASRFSYQETQYF.